This T cell receptor beta chain was sequenced during a study of regulatory T cells in long-lasting Graves disease. In this sample, this clonotype turned up many times. Documented time point: newly diagnosed GD, antithyroid drugs for less than 3 months. There was RNA extracted from PBMCs, and the TCR library was made from it. In germline, CDR1 is MNHEY, CDR2 SVGEGT. V lost 2 bases and J 6 bases, leaving 14 bases between the germline ends. This CDR3 region has 14 residues. CDR3 regions were amplified by Arm-PCR using iRepertoire HTBI primers to build TCR beta libraries. TCRdb re-derived calls from the multiplex PCR reads in MiXCR, one entry per CDR3 protein. Of 360,000 or so distinct CDR3 sequences listed, 16% are singletons. The same sample was also used in a study of T cells in Graves' hyperthyroidism and ophthalmopathy.

Here the sequenced sample was peripheral blood mononuclear cells (PBMCs), taken at new diagnosis, from a patient treated with antithyroid drugs. The chain recombines TRBV6-2 or TRBV6-3 with TRBJ2-7, with D possibly TRBD1 on 6 matching bases. The TCR comes from a middle-aged man with Graves disease. The CDR3 DNA reads as TGTGCCAGCAGTTACCGCTTACAGGGTGCCGAGCAGTACTTC. It translates to CASSYRLQGAEQYF.